The clone carrying this T cell receptor beta chain was seen a handful of times. Germline assignment: CDR1 SGHTA and CDR2 FQGNSA. This CDR3 is built from 15 residues. V lost 5 bases and J 0 bases, leaving 14 bases between the germline ends. TCRdb re-called the 5' RACE reads through MiXCR, storing one row per CDR3 protein. The sample comprises thousands of distinct CDR3 sequences, roughly 15% of which are singletons, and more than 20% rests with the top ten. Stated time point: sample taken at primary tumor resection. The data were obtained in a study of spatial heterogeneity in lung cancer. V gene TRBV7-2 combines with J gene TRBJ2-7, with D perhaps TRBD2 (5 bases). Material: normal lung tissue next to the tumor, obtained at surgery. The sequence derives from a male donor with early-stage non-small cell lung cancer. CDR3: CASSLGLISSYEQYF. The CDR3 bases are TGTGCCAGCAGCCTAGGACTCATTTCCTCCTACGAGCAGTACTTC.